This section outlines one T cell receptor (beta chain) sequence together with its context. When the RNA was reverse transcribed, random hexamers were used with an input of roughly 0.45 to 1 ug. From the immunoSEQ multiplex PCR reads, TCRdb called clonotypes with MiXCR, one entry per CDR3 protein. The sample has roughly 120,000 distinct CDR3 sequences, roughly 94% seen once; the top ten hold around 0.13%. The multiple sclerosis controls comprised treatment-naive patients whose relapsing-remitting disease was stable or active. Isolation of CD8+ and CD4+ T cells was performed negatively, whereas enrichment of TEMRA cells was done by FACS. The germline V and J ends were trimmed by 1 base and 0 bases, with 9 bases remaining between them. Per the germline V gene, CDR1 is SNHLY and CDR2 is FYNNEI. The CDR3 runs 15 residues. These data originate in a study of CD8 T cells in Susac syndrome.

The sequence was obtained from a human donor with multiple sclerosis. The sample was CD4+ T cells from PBMCs. V and J are TRBV2 and TRBJ1-2; D remains unclear. CDR3 in amino acids: CASSEESVANYGYTF. CDR3 DNA: TGTGCCAGCAGTGAAGAATCGGTGGCTAACTATGGCTACACCTTC.